Listed below are T cell receptor beta chains from one sample, sequenced in a study of CD8 T cells in Susac syndrome. TCRdb called the immunoSEQ multiplex PCR reads again in MiXCR, with one record for every CDR3 protein. This table holds just over 150,000 distinct CDR3 sequences, roughly 95% found once. The material sequenced was CD4+ T cells from PBMCs. The receptors here all came from a human donor with Susac syndrome. CDR3s include the opening cysteine and the closing phenylalanine or tryptophan. The D gene is left open where the match is weak. Not all rows give a size; the values are once, few, many and, for expanded clones, a class.

j_call: TRBJ1-4
clone_size: NA
d_call: NA
v_call: TRBV9
cdr3_aa: CASSVTSTNEKLFF
cdr3_nt: TGTGCCAGCAGCGTTACTTCAACTAATGAAAAACTGTTTTTT

j_call: TRBJ2-5
clone_size: NA
d_call: TRBD2
v_call: TRBV7-3
cdr3_aa: CASRLSGGERETQYF
cdr3_nt: TGTGCCAGCAGGTTAAGCGGGGGTGAAAGGGAGACCCAGTACTTC

j_call: TRBJ2-5
clone_size: NA
d_call: NA
v_call: TRBV9
cdr3_aa: CASSTPTGGETQYF
cdr3_nt: TGTGCCAGCAGCACCCCGACAGGAGGGGAGACCCAGTACTTC

j_call: TRBJ2-5
clone_size: NA
d_call: NA
v_call: TRBV20-1
cdr3_aa: CSVEGLGETQYF
cdr3_nt: TGCAGTGTGGAGGGGTTAGGGGAGACCCAGTACTTC

j_call: TRBJ2-5
clone_size: once
d_call: NA
v_call: TRBV29-1
cdr3_aa: CSVEVGERAQYF
cdr3_nt: TGCAGCGTTGAAGTGGGGGAAAGGGCCCAGTACTTC

j_call: TRBJ1-2
clone_size: NA
d_call: NA
v_call: TRBV19
cdr3_aa: CASSPVKGSWYGYTF
cdr3_nt: TGTGCCAGTAGTCCCGTTAAGGGGTCCTGGTATGGCTACACCTTC

j_call: TRBJ2-5
clone_size: NA
d_call: TRBD1
v_call: TRBV24-1
cdr3_aa: CATSDPTGGETQYF
cdr3_nt: TGTGCCACCAGTGATCCCACAGGGGGAGAGACCCAGTACTTC

j_call: TRBJ2-7
clone_size: NA
d_call: TRBD1
v_call: TRBV25-1
cdr3_aa: CASSEWGTGGRTYEQYF
cdr3_nt: TGTGCCAGCAGTGAATGGGGGACAGGGGGCCGAACCTACGAGCAGTACTTC

j_call: TRBJ2-3
clone_size: NA
d_call: TRBD2
v_call: TRBV29-1
cdr3_aa: CSVEGTSGGRTDTQYF
cdr3_nt: TGCAGCGTTGAGGGTACTAGCGGGGGCCGCACAGATACGCAGTATTTT

j_call: TRBJ2-7
clone_size: NA
d_call: NA
v_call: TRBV12-3/TRBV12-4
cdr3_aa: CASRDTSYEQYF
cdr3_nt: TGTGCCAGCAGGGACACTTCCTACGAGCAGTACTTC

j_call: TRBJ2-7
clone_size: NA
d_call: NA
v_call: TRBV15
cdr3_aa: CATSRGERYEQYF
cdr3_nt: TGTGCCACCAGCAGAGGCGAGCGCTACGAGCAGTACTTC

j_call: TRBJ2-2
clone_size: NA
d_call: NA
v_call: TRBV4-2
cdr3_aa: CASSQDRRGNTGELFF
cdr3_nt: TGTGCCAGCAGCCAAGATCGACGGGGGAACACCGGGGAGCTGTTTTTT

j_call: TRBJ1-4
clone_size: NA
d_call: NA
v_call: TRBV1
cdr3_aa: CTSSQEASIEKLFF
cdr3_nt: TGCACCAGCAGCCAAGAGGCCAGTATTGAAAAACTGTTTTTT

j_call: TRBJ1-2
clone_size: NA
d_call: TRBD1
v_call: TRBV20-1
cdr3_aa: CSARGQGALNYGYTF
cdr3_nt: TGCAGTGCTAGGGGGCAGGGGGCGTTAAACTATGGCTACACCTTC

j_call: TRBJ1-1
clone_size: once
d_call: NA
v_call: TRBV10-3
cdr3_aa: CAIMSGAGNTEAFF
cdr3_nt: TGTGCCATCATGTCGGGGGCAGGGAACACTGAAGCTTTCTTT

j_call: TRBJ2-7
clone_size: NA
d_call: TRBD1
v_call: TRBV12-3/TRBV12-4
cdr3_aa: CASSSRGNLAEQYF
cdr3_nt: TGTGCCAGCAGTTCCAGGGGGAATTTGGCCGAGCAGTACTTC

j_call: TRBJ2-5
clone_size: NA
d_call: NA
v_call: TRBV7-9
cdr3_aa: CASSLGGGQEETQYF
cdr3_nt: TGTGCCAGCAGCTTAGGTGGGGGACAAGAAGAGACCCAGTACTTC

j_call: TRBJ2-1
clone_size: NA
d_call: NA
v_call: TRBV27
cdr3_aa: CASSSGAQGDEQFF
cdr3_nt: TGTGCCAGCAGTTCCGGGGCCCAGGGTGATGAGCAGTTCTTC

j_call: TRBJ1-1
clone_size: once
d_call: TRBD1
v_call: TRBV6-6
cdr3_aa: CASNRGLGDMNTEAFF
cdr3_nt: TGTGCCAGCAACAGGGGGCTCGGGGACATGAACACTGAAGCTTTCTTT

j_call: TRBJ2-1
clone_size: NA
d_call: NA
v_call: TRBV20-1
cdr3_aa: CSANGLGEQFF
cdr3_nt: TGCAGTGCCAATGGGTTGGGTGAGCAGTTCTTC

j_call: TRBJ2-5
clone_size: NA
d_call: NA
v_call: TRBV15
cdr3_aa: CATSRDNRETQYF
cdr3_nt: TGTGCCACCAGCAGAGATAACCGGGAGACCCAGTACTTC

j_call: TRBJ1-2
clone_size: NA
d_call: NA
v_call: TRBV5-1
cdr3_aa: CASSLEATRGYTF
cdr3_nt: TGCGCCAGCAGCTTGGAGGCAACGCGTGGCTACACCTTC

j_call: TRBJ2-5
clone_size: NA
d_call: NA
v_call: TRBV29-1
cdr3_aa: CSAQGRLGETQYF
cdr3_nt: TGCAGCGCCCAGGGGCGGCTCGGAGAGACCCAGTACTTC

j_call: TRBJ2-3
clone_size: NA
d_call: NA
v_call: TRBV20-1
cdr3_aa: CSARSPASATDTQYF
cdr3_nt: TGCAGTGCTCGTAGCCCGGCTAGCGCGACAGATACGCAGTATTTT

j_call: TRBJ1-1
clone_size: once
d_call: NA
v_call: TRBV12-3/TRBV12-4
cdr3_aa: CASSKSESNTEAFF
cdr3_nt: TGTGCCAGCAGCAAATCAGAATCGAACACTGAAGCTTTCTTT

j_call: TRBJ2-1
clone_size: few
d_call: NA
v_call: TRBV7-9
cdr3_aa: CASSGGTYNEQFF
cdr3_nt: TGTGCCAGCAGCGGGGGGACCTACAATGAGCAGTTCTTC

j_call: TRBJ1-1
clone_size: NA
d_call: TRBD1
v_call: TRBV27
cdr3_aa: CASTIGLDRALKNTEAFF
cdr3_nt: TGTGCCAGCACAATAGGGCTAGACAGGGCCCTTAAGAACACTGAAGCTTTCTTT

j_call: TRBJ2-3
clone_size: few
d_call: TRBD2
v_call: TRBV7-3
cdr3_aa: CASSIGLAGTDTQYF
cdr3_nt: TGTGCCAGCAGTATTGGACTAGCGGGAACAGATACGCAGTATTTT

j_call: TRBJ1-3
clone_size: NA
d_call: NA
v_call: TRBV14
cdr3_aa: CASSQAGGPGNTIYF
cdr3_nt: TGTGCCAGCAGCCAAGCCGGGGGCCCTGGAAACACCATATATTTT

j_call: TRBJ1-2
clone_size: NA
d_call: NA
v_call: TRBV3-1
cdr3_aa: CASSQESLYGYTF
cdr3_nt: TGTGCCAGCAGCCAAGAATCCCTCTATGGCTACACCTTC

j_call: TRBJ1-5
clone_size: NA
d_call: NA
v_call: TRBV7-8
cdr3_aa: CASSLERQPQHF
cdr3_nt: TGTGCCAGCAGTTTAGAGCGTCAGCCCCAGCATTTT

j_call: TRBJ2-3
clone_size: NA
d_call: TRBD2
v_call: TRBV18
cdr3_aa: CASSLLAGLAGSTDTQYF
cdr3_nt: TGTGCCAGCTCACTACTGGCCGGACTAGCGGGGAGCACAGATACGCAGTATTTT

j_call: TRBJ2-3
clone_size: once
d_call: NA
v_call: TRBV6-5
cdr3_aa: CASRATADTQYF
cdr3_nt: TGTGCCAGCAGAGCTACGGCAGATACGCAGTATTTT

j_call: TRBJ1-6
clone_size: NA
d_call: NA
v_call: TRBV25-1
cdr3_aa: CASRRDGSSYNSPLHF
cdr3_nt: TGTGCCAGCCGGAGAGACGGGAGCTCCTATAATTCACCCCTCCACTTT

j_call: TRBJ2-1
clone_size: NA
d_call: TRBD2
v_call: TRBV5-4
cdr3_aa: CASSPVTTSGGHEQFF
cdr3_nt: TGTGCCAGCAGCCCAGTTACGACTAGCGGGGGACATGAGCAGTTCTTC

j_call: TRBJ2-1
clone_size: NA
d_call: NA
v_call: TRBV5-4
cdr3_aa: CASSSRPGGNEQFF
cdr3_nt: TGTGCCAGCAGCTCCCGGCCAGGGGGGAATGAGCAGTTCTTC

j_call: TRBJ2-2
clone_size: NA
d_call: NA
v_call: TRBV12-3/TRBV12-4
cdr3_aa: CASSSLPVVLFF
cdr3_nt: TGTGCCAGCAGTTCTCTCCCAGTGGTGCTGTTTTTT

j_call: TRBJ1-2
clone_size: NA
d_call: NA
v_call: TRBV20-1
cdr3_aa: CSASDAGPRSSAHGYTF
cdr3_nt: TGCAGTGCCAGCGATGCGGGACCGCGGTCTTCGGCGCATGGCTACACCTTC

j_call: TRBJ2-3
clone_size: NA
d_call: TRBD1
v_call: TRBV29-1
cdr3_aa: CSVAHMTGSDTQYF
cdr3_nt: TGCAGCGTTGCCCACATGACAGGGTCCGATACGCAGTATTTT

j_call: TRBJ1-1
clone_size: NA
d_call: TRBD1
v_call: TRBV12-3/TRBV12-4
cdr3_aa: CASRVTGAGTEAFF
cdr3_nt: TGTGCCAGCAGGGTAACAGGGGCGGGCACTGAAGCTTTCTTT

j_call: TRBJ2-7
clone_size: few
d_call: NA
v_call: TRBV27
cdr3_aa: CASSLGARQEQYF
cdr3_nt: TGTGCCAGCAGTTTAGGGGCCCGGCAAGAGCAGTACTTC

j_call: TRBJ2-3
clone_size: NA
d_call: TRBD2
v_call: TRBV20-1
cdr3_aa: CSARPSSGGPLF
cdr3_nt: TGCAGTGCTAGACCCTCTAGCGGGGGCCCCCTATTT

j_call: TRBJ1-1
clone_size: NA
d_call: TRBD1
v_call: TRBV7-8
cdr3_aa: CASSRGQAGNTEAFF
cdr3_nt: TGTGCCAGCAGCCGCGGACAGGCAGGAAACACTGAAGCTTTCTTT

j_call: TRBJ2-3
clone_size: NA
d_call: NA
v_call: TRBV20-1
cdr3_aa: CSAGRGANTDTQYF
cdr3_nt: TGCAGTGCGGGGCGGGGCGCTAACACAGATACGCAGTATTTT

j_call: TRBJ2-5
clone_size: NA
d_call: NA
v_call: TRBV19
cdr3_aa: CASSSPRTRERETQYF
cdr3_nt: TGTGCCAGTAGTTCTCCCAGGACAAGGGAGAGAGAGACCCAGTACTTC

j_call: TRBJ2-1
clone_size: NA
d_call: NA
v_call: TRBV20-1
cdr3_aa: CSVPRWLNEQFF
cdr3_nt: TGCAGTGTTCCCCGTTGGCTGAATGAGCAGTTCTTC

j_call: TRBJ2-4
clone_size: NA
d_call: NA
v_call: TRBV20-1
cdr3_aa: CSGGGHLTKNIQYF
cdr3_nt: TGCAGTGGGGGAGGCCACCTAACCAAAAACATTCAGTACTTC

j_call: TRBJ2-7
clone_size: NA
d_call: NA
v_call: TRBV18
cdr3_aa: CASSMGIYEQYF
cdr3_nt: TGTGCCAGCTCAATGGGAATTTACGAGCAGTACTTC

j_call: TRBJ2-1
clone_size: NA
d_call: NA
v_call: TRBV14
cdr3_aa: CASSQWGAQGNYNEQFF
cdr3_nt: TGTGCCAGCAGCCAATGGGGGGCACAGGGAAACTACAATGAGCAGTTCTTC

j_call: TRBJ2-3
clone_size: NA
d_call: TRBD2
v_call: TRBV11-2
cdr3_aa: CASSYRGGADTQYF
cdr3_nt: TGTGCCAGCAGCTACCGCGGGGGAGCAGATACGCAGTATTTT

j_call: TRBJ2-7
clone_size: NA
d_call: NA
v_call: TRBV18
cdr3_aa: CASSRLQGQYF
cdr3_nt: TGTGCCAGCTCAAGACTACAGGGTCAGTACTTC

j_call: TRBJ2-5
clone_size: NA
d_call: TRBD2
v_call: TRBV27
cdr3_aa: CASSILAGAGETQYF
cdr3_nt: TGTGCCAGCAGTATTCTAGCGGGGGCGGGAGAGACCCAGTACTTC

j_call: TRBJ2-1
clone_size: NA
d_call: NA
v_call: TRBV12-3/TRBV12-4
cdr3_aa: CASSLGGRGTNEQFF
cdr3_nt: TGTGCCAGCAGTCTGGGGGGCAGGGGGACGAATGAGCAGTTCTTC

j_call: TRBJ1-4
clone_size: NA
d_call: NA
v_call: TRBV7-6
cdr3_aa: CASSPTTDSWSEKLFF
cdr3_nt: TGTGCCAGCAGCCCCACTACCGACAGTTGGAGTGAAAAACTGTTTTTT

j_call: TRBJ2-5
clone_size: NA
d_call: NA
v_call: TRBV19
cdr3_aa: CASSGGRDFGTQYF
cdr3_nt: TGTGCCAGTAGTGGGGGACGGGACTTTGGGACCCAGTACTTC

j_call: TRBJ1-2
clone_size: NA
d_call: NA
v_call: TRBV23-1
cdr3_aa: CASRRPEGKGYTF
cdr3_nt: TGCGCCAGCAGACGCCCTGAGGGTAAAGGCTACACCTTC

j_call: TRBJ2-3
clone_size: NA
d_call: NA
v_call: TRBV7-2
cdr3_aa: CASSLAGGVSGADTQYF
cdr3_nt: TGTGCCAGCAGCTTAGCGGGCGGGGTTTCTGGAGCAGATACGCAGTATTTT

j_call: TRBJ2-1
clone_size: once
d_call: TRBD1
v_call: TRBV4-3
cdr3_aa: CASSQTDRVGEQFF
cdr3_nt: TGCGCCAGCAGCCAGACAGACAGGGTCGGAGAGCAGTTCTTC